Each of the 18 T cell receptor beta chains below was sequenced from the same sample in a study of blood T cell repertoires in COVID-19. TCRdb keeps only in-frame clones here, not all; method: immunoSEQ multiplex PCR. The sample carries 200,000 to 250,000 clones, 80% to 90% recorded once. Sequencing was carried out using peripheral blood. These receptors originate from a man aged 30 to 39 with COVID-19, enrolled during active disease.

CDR3 sequence: CASRQSGPGNTIYF. CDR3 DNA sequence: TGTGCCAGCAGGCAGTCAGGTCCTGGAAACACCATATATTTT. The chain carries TRBV7-3 and TRBJ1-3, with D unresolved. This CDR3 is 14 amino acids long. The germline V gene has CDR1 SGHTA and CDR2 FQGTGA. Trimming cost V 6 bases and J 2 bases, with 11 bases left between them.

This clone was observed a few times. The chain uses TRBV29-1 and TRBJ1-1; no definite D call. The CDR3 runs to 13 residues. The V end was cut by 8 bases, the J end by 4 bases, with 17 bases between. Germline lookup yields CDR1 SQVTM and CDR2 ANQGSEA. The chain's CDR3 is CSTLELRATEAFF. For the CDR3, the DNA is TGCAGCACCCTAGAATTAAGAGCCACTGAAGCTTTCTTT.

V and J are TRBV5-1 and TRBJ1-3, with D possibly being TRBD1 (6 bases). Trimming removed 3 bases at V and 2 bases at J, with 9 bases between. The CDR3 loop spans 14 amino acids. The germline gives CDR1 SGHRS, CDR2 YFSETQ. The CDR3 is CASSSGVAGNTIYF. CDR3 sequence (DNA): TGCGCCAGCAGCTCAGGGGTTGCTGGAAACACCATATATTTT.

This chain uses TRBV24-1 with TRBJ2-1; 7 nucleotides align to TRBD2. From germline, CDR1 is KGHDR and CDR2 SFDVKD. This CDR3 region has 16 residues. The V segment lost 5 bases and the J segment 3 bases; nucleotides outside the gene matches: 9. The CDR3: CATSGSGTTYYNEQFF. The CDR3 coding sequence is TGTGCCACCAGTGGATCCGGGACTACGTACTACAATGAGCAGTTCTTC.

The chain uses TRBV5-6 and TRBJ1-4; unclear D gene. Germline assignment: CDR1 SGHDT and CDR2 YYEEEE. This CDR3 has 16 amino acids. V was pared by 2 bases and J by 0 bases, with 11 bases between. The CDR3 sequence: CASSFAEIATNEKLFF. The CDR3 bases are TGTGCCAGCAGCTTTGCGGAAATTGCAACTAATGAAAAACTGTTTTTT.

This chain connects TRBV28 to TRBJ1-6, with TRBD1 as a possible D gene (5 bases). In germline, CDR1 is MDHEN, CDR2 SYDVKM. The CDR3 is made up of 15 amino acids. Trimming cost V 3 bases and J 7 bases, with 13 bases left between them. The CDR3 bases are TGTGCCAGCAGTTTCCTGAGAAAGGGGAATTCACCCCTCCACTTT. Translation: CASSFLRKGNSPLHF.

The J gene is TRBJ1-1, the V gene TRBV5-1, with TRBD1 identical over 9 bases. In germline, CDR1 is SGHRS, CDR2 YFSETQ. This CDR3 is built from 14 residues. The V gene end was trimmed by 3 bases and the J gene end by 5 bases; junction bases not matched to a gene: 5. CDR3 DNA sequence: TGCGCCAGCAGCTCCGGGACAGGGCGGACTGAAGCTTTCTTT. Translation gives CASSSGTGRTEAFF.

This clone has a single count. The chain is built from TRBV5-1 and TRBJ2-1, with a tentative D call TRBD1 (6 bases). The germline V and J ends were trimmed by 7 bases and 3 bases, with 14 bases remaining between them. This CDR3 spans 14 amino acids. Germline-derived CDR1 and CDR2 are SGHRS and YFSETQ. The CDR3 nucleotides read TGCGCCAGCCACTATACAGGGAACTACAATGAGCAGTTCTTC. Protein product: CASHYTGNYNEQFF.

V usage is TRBV2 and J usage is TRBJ1-1; a possible D gene is TRBD1 (6 bases). This CDR3 is 12 amino acids long. Germline assignment: CDR1 SNHLY and CDR2 FYNNEI. V lost 4 bases, J lost 3 bases, and 6 bases lay in between. The CDR3 sequence: CASSGTDTEAFF. For the CDR3, the DNA is TGTGCCAGCAGTGGGACAGACACTGAAGCTTTCTTT. Based on the CDR3 plus reference TRBV2 and TRBJ1-1, the full variable domain is EPEVTQTPSHQVTQMGQEVILRCVPISNHLYFYWYRQILGQKVEFLVSFYNNEISEKSEIFDDQFSVERPDGSNFTLKIRSTKLEDSAMYFCASSGTDTEAFFGQGTRLTVV.

The chain combines TRBV18 with TRBJ2-1; D may be TRBD2 (5 bases). The germline gives CDR1 KGHSH, CDR2 LQKENI. Between the trimmed V and J ends, which lost 2 bases and 7 bases, there was a span of 12 bases. CDR3 length: 14 amino acids. CDR3 nucleotides: TGTGCCAGCTCACCAGCGGCGACGGGGAATGAGCAGTTCTTC. Translation gives CASSPAATGNEQFF.

The chain couples TRBV5-1 to TRBJ2-1; TRBD1 might be the D (6 bases). There are 16 residues in the CDR3. V lost 0 bases, J lost 5 bases, and 15 bases lay in between. Germline CDR1 SGHRS, CDR2 YFSETQ. Here the CDR3 reads CASSLALGGQNNEQFF. The CDR3 nucleotides read TGCGCCAGCAGCTTGGCCTTAGGGGGTCAGAACAATGAGCAGTTCTTC.

Only one count was recorded for this clone. The rearrangement uses TRBV7-3 and TRBJ2-1, with D perhaps matching TRBD2 (6 bases). CDR1 SGHTA and CDR2 FQGTGA come from the germline V gene. Trimming stripped 5 bases from V and 3 bases from J, with 17 bases between. This CDR3 spans 16 amino acids. CDR3 loop: CASSIGTGDRYNEQFF. The DNA for the CDR3 is TGTGCCAGCAGCATCGGCACGGGAGATCGCTACAATGAGCAGTTCTTC.

The chain joins TRBV5-1 to TRBJ2-7, with TRBD1 identical over 7 bases. The CDR3 is 17 residues long. V shed 4 bases, J shed 0 bases, and the junction held 13 bases outside the gene matches. Germline CDR1 and CDR2: SGHRS and YFSETQ. The CDR3 here is CASSGTPTGQSSYEQYF. The CDR3, as DNA: TGCGCCAGCAGCGGAACCCCGACAGGGCAGAGCTCCTACGAGCAGTACTTC.

The V gene is TRBV19, the J gene TRBJ2-7, with 8 bases fitting TRBD1. CDR3 length: 15 amino acids. After removal of 3 bases from V and 6 bases from J, the junction contained 10 bases not matched to a gene. Germline CDR1 LNHDA, CDR2 SQIVND (reference sequence). The CDR3 is CASSIGQGITREQYF. CDR3 sequence (DNA): TGTGCCAGTAGTATCGGACAGGGAATAACTCGCGAGCAGTACTTC.

This rearrangement joins TRBV19 to TRBJ2-1, with a tentative D call TRBD2 (6 bases). CDR1 LNHDA and CDR2 SQIVND come from the germline V gene (reference sequence). The CDR3 sequence is 13 residues long. With 0 bases removed from V and 7 bases from J, the gap between germline ends came to 7 bases. CDR3 amino acids: CASSIDLANEQFF. CDR3 in DNA: TGTGCCAGTAGTATAGATCTAGCGAATGAGCAGTTCTTC.

The chain has TRBV27 and TRBJ1-2; 10 bases map to TRBD1. Germline V gene data show CDR1 as MNHEY and CDR2 as SMNVEV (reference sequence). CDR3 length equals 15 residues. V gave up 6 bases and J gave up 4 bases; unmatched junction bases: 8. The CDR3 DNA is TGTGCCAGCAGCCCCGACAGGGGGCTCACCTATGGCTACACCTTC. It specifies CASSPDRGLTYGYTF.

This clone was seen just once. The chain carries TRBV5-4 and TRBJ1-1; maybe TRBD1 (5 bases). The CDR3 covers 15 residues. Per the germline V gene, CDR1 is SGHNT and CDR2 is YYREEE (reference sequence). With 4 bases removed from V and 3 bases from J, the gap between germline ends came to 16 bases. CDR3 coding DNA: TGTGCCAGCAGCCCTATTCAGGGTGGGGACACTGAAGCTTTCTTT. This codes for CASSPIQGGDTEAFF.

The chain couples TRBV30 to TRBJ1-3, with D unclear. V was cut by 5 bases and J by 0 bases, with 11 bases left in between. Germline CDR1 is GTSNPN and CDR2 is SVGIG (reference sequence). The CDR3 loop spans 14 amino acids. This chain's CDR3 is CAWSPGFSGNTIYF. CDR3 nucleotides: TGTGCCTGGTCCCCAGGATTCTCTGGAAACACCATATATTTT.